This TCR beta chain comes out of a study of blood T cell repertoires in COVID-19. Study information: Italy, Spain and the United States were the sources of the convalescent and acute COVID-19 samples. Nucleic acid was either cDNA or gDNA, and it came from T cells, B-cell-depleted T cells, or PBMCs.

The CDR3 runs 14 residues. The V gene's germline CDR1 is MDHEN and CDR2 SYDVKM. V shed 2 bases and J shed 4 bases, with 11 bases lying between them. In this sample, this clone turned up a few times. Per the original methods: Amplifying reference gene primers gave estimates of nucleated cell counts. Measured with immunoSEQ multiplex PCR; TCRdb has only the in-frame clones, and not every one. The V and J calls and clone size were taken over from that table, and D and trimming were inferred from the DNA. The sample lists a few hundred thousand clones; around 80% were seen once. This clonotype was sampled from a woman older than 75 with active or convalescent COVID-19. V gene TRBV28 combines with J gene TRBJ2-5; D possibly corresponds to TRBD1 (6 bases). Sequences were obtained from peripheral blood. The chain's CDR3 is CASSLGRGGETQYF. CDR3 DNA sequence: TGTGCCAGCAGTTTAGGTAGAGGGGGAGAGACCCAGTACTTC.